This T cell receptor (beta chain) was recovered during a study of OX40 agonist ivuxolimab in advanced cancers. The cohort excluded patients with autoimmune disease history or systemic immunosuppression. This clone was counted once. TCRdb keeps only in-frame clones here, not all; method: immunoSEQ multiplex PCR. The sample gives roughly 140,000 clones, 90% to 95% of which show up once; about 0.3% is in the top ten. V lost 0 bases, J lost 2 bases, and 3 bases stayed unmatched. The CDR3 contains 17 residues. Per the germline V gene, CDR1 is SGHTA and CDR2 is FQGNSA. The genes are TRBV7-2 and TRBJ2-3; 12 bases map to TRBD2. This TCR was sampled from an adult with an advanced solid tumor such as melanoma, head and neck, liver or kidney cancer. Sequenced here: CD4+ or CD8+ T cells sorted from blood, sampled in a trial of the OX40 agonist ivuxolimab. The CDR3 region has the DNA TGTGCCAGCAGCTTAGCCCCTAGCGGGGGGGACACAGATACGCAGTATTTT. Translated, it gives CASSLAPSGGDTDTQYF. Together with reference TRBV7-2 and TRBJ2-3, the CDR3 gives the full variable domain: GAGVSQSPSNKVTEKGKDVELRCDPISGHTALYWYRQSLGQGLEFLIYFQGNSAPDKSGLPSDRFSAERTGGSVSTLTIQRTQQEDSAVYLCASSLAPSGGDTDTQYFGPGTRLTVL.